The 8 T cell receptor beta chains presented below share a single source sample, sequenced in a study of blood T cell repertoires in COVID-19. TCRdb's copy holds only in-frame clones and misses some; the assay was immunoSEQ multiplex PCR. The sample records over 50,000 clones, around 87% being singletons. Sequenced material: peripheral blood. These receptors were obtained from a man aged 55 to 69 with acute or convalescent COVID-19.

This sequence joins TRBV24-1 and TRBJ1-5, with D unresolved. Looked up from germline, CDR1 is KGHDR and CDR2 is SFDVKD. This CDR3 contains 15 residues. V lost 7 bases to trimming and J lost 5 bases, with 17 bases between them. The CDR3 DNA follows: TGTGCCACCAGCCAGAGAGGAGGGTATGATCAGCCCCAGCATTTT. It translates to CATSQRGGYDQPQHF.

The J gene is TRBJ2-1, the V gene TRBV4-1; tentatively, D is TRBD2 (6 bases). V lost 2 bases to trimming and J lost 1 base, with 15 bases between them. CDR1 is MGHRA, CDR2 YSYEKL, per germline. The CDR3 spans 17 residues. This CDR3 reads CASSQPRLVRSYNEQFF. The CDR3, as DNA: TGCGCCAGCAGCCAACCCCGACTAGTAAGGTCCTACAATGAGCAGTTCTTC.

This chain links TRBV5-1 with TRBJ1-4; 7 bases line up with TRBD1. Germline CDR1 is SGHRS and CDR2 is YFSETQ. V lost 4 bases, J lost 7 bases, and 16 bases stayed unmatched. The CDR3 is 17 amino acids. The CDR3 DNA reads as TGCGCCAGCAGCACGGGACAGAGGACTCCCCCTTCTGAAAAACTGTTTTTT. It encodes CASSTGQRTPPSEKLFF. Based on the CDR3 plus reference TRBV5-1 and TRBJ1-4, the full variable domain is KAGVTQTPRYLIKTRGQQVTLSCSPISGHRSVSWYQQTPGQGLQFLFEYFSETQRNKGNFPGRFSGRQFSNSRSEMNVSTLELGDSALYLCASSTGQRTPPSEKLFFGSGTQLSVL.

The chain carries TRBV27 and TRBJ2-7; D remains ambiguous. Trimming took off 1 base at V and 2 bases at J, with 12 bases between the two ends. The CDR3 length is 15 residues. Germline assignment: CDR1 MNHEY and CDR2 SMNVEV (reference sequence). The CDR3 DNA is TGTGCCAGCAGTTTATTGGGCCAAAACCCCTACGAGCAGTACTTC. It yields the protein CASSLLGQNPYEQYF.

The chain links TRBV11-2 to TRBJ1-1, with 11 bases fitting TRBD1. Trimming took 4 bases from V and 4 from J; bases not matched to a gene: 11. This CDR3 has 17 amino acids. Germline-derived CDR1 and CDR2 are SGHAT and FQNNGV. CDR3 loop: CASSSRTGGEWGTEAFF. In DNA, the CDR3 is TGTGCCAGCAGCTCCCGGACAGGGGGCGAATGGGGCACTGAAGCTTTCTTT.

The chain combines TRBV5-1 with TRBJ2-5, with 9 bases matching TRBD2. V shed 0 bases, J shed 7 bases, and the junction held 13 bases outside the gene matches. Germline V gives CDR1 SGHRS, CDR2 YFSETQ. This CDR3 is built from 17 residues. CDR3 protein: CASSLEHSGGLGGTQYF. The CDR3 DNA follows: TGCGCCAGCAGCTTGGAGCATAGCGGGGGATTGGGCGGGACCCAGTACTTC. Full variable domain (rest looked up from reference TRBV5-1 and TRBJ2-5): KAGVTQTPRYLIKTRGQQVTLSCSPISGHRSVSWYQQTPGQGLQFLFEYFSETQRNKGNFPGRFSGRQFSNSRSEMNVSTLELGDSALYLCASSLEHSGGLGGTQYFGPGTRLLVL.

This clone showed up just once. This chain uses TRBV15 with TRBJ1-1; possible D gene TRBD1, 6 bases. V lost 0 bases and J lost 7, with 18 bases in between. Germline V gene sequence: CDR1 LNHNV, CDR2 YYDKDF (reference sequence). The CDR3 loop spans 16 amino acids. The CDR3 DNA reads TGTGCCACCAGCAGAGAGTTGGGGGGGGCAAGGGGTGAAGCTTTCTTT. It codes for CATSRELGGARGEAFF.

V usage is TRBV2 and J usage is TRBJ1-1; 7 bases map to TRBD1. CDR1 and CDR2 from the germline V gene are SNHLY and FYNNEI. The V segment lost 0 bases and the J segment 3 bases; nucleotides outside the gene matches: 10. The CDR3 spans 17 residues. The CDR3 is CASSEAGIPGGHTEAFF. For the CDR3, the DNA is TGTGCCAGCAGTGAAGCAGGTATCCCAGGGGGGCACACTGAAGCTTTCTTT.